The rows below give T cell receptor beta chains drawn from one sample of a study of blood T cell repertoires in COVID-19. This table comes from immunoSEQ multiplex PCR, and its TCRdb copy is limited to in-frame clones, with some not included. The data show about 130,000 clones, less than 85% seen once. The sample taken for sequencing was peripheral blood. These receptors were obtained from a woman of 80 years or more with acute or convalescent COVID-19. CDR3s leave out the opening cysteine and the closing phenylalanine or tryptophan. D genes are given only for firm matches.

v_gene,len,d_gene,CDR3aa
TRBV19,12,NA,ASRQGGSNTEAF
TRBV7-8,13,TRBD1,ASSSAGTGTATQY
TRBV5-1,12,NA,ASSLGQVNTEAF
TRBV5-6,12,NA,ASSFGTEFRGYT
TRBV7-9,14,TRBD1,ASSPRAGGRLDEQY
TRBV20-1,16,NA,SASGLVESATSTDTQY
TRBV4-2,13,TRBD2,ASSQGGLLSETQY
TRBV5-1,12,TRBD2,ASRTSGDFNEQF
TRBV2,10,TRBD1,ASNQGADGYT
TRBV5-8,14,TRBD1,ASSSHRGPSNQPQH
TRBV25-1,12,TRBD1,ASSRTGGRDTQY
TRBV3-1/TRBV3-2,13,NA,ASSQEGGYGDTQY
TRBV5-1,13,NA,ASSSGGDYNEKLF
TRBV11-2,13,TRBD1,ASKRNRGYYNEQF
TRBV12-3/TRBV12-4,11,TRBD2,ASSIGLAREQY
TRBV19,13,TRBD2,ASRNSGRLGETQY
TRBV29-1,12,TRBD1,SVVRQGGASRAF
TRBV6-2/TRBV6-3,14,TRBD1,ASSYWGQGENTEAF
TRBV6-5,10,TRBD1,AEGQGADEQY
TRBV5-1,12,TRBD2,ASSLGGGWNEQF
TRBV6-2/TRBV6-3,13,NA,ASSYLGSSGNTIY
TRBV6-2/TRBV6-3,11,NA,ASSYGGHNEQF
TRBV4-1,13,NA,ASSQEGRGGNEQF
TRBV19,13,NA,ASSRVGSSNQPQH